This T cell receptor beta chain was captured in a study of T cell responses to AZD1222 COVID-19 vaccine. Study-wide results and caveats: Of the AZD1222 recipients, only 5 to 7 were seropositive at baseline. Spike as a whole was targeted by vaccine-associated CD4 TCRs, dominant at 160-218 and 743-854. Repertoires were obtained only post-peak T cell response.

Concerning this clone: Its antigen is as yet unknown.

CDR1 and CDR2 (germline): KGHSH, LQKENI. V trimming: 4 bases; J trimming: 0 bases; junction bases outside the gene matches: 6. This CDR3 spans 16 amino acids. Repertoires were generated with immunoSEQ multiplex PCR, while TCRdb's copy carries only in-frame clones and drops some. The sample has roughly 120,000 clones; around 89% are singletons. Pooled together were second doses at about 4 or about 12 weeks. The chain combines TRBV18 with TRBJ2-7, with TRBD1 matching over 10 bases. The sample here was peripheral blood, taken 28 days after the second AZD1222 dose. The sequence was collected from an adult who received the AZD1222 COVID-19 vaccine. The CDR3 nucleotides read TGTGCCAGCTCACTGGGGGGGACAGGGGCCTCCTACGAGCAGTACTTC. This codes for CASSLGGTGASYEQYF.